Below are 17 T cell receptor beta chains sequenced from a single sample in a study of shared clonotypes between healthy human individuals. TCRdb's table, derived via immunoSEQ multiplex PCR, lists solely in-frame clones and lacks some. Seen here are a few million clones, less than 95% observed once, and the top ten hold around 0.35%. Sequencing used naive CD4+ T cells from PBMCs. Stated subset: CD45RA+ positively selected. The receptors were gathered from a man aged 18 to 29 in good health. Some clones in this sample may be carry-over from other donors' samples.

The rearrangement joins TRBV28 to TRBJ2-7; D uncertain. The V gene's germline CDR1 is MDHEN and CDR2 SYDVKM. Trimming removed 1 base at V and 7 bases at J, with 17 bases between. The length of the CDR3 is 15 residues. As DNA, the CDR3 is TGTGCCAGCAGTTTATTCGGGCAGGCCGGCTGGGAGCAGTACTTC. Residues: CASSLFGQAGWEQYF.

The chain links TRBV30 to TRBJ1-2, with D hard to call. V was cut by 7 bases and J by 0 bases, with 12 bases left in between. The CDR3 is 13 amino acids. Germline CDR1 GTSNPN, CDR2 SVGIG (reference sequence). The CDR3 region is CAFGEAANYGYTF. The CDR3 DNA is TGTGCCTTCGGTGAAGCAGCTAACTATGGCTACACCTTC.

The chain joins TRBV6-1 to TRBJ1-2; a weak D match, TRBD1 (6 bases). Trimming took off 5 bases at V and 7 bases at J, with 17 bases between the two ends. CDR3 length: 14 amino acids. The germline CDR1 and CDR2 sequences are MNHNS and SASEGT. The CDR3 here is CASSPDRSDFGYTF. The CDR3 DNA reads as TGTGCCAGCAGTCCTGACAGGAGCGATTTTGGCTACACCTTC.

The rearrangement links TRBV28 to TRBJ2-7, with D possibly TRBD1 on 7 matching bases. Germline CDR1 and CDR2: MDHEN and SYDVKM. The V and J ends lost 6 bases and 0 bases respectively, with 12 bases between them. This CDR3 spans 14 amino acids. The CDR3 here is CASRPRDSSYEQYF. The CDR3, as DNA: TGTGCCAGCAGACCGCGGGACAGCTCCTACGAGCAGTACTTC.

This chain links TRBV30 with TRBJ1-5; D unresolved. The V gene's germline CDR1 is GTSNPN and CDR2 SVGIG (reference sequence). V shed 5 bases and J shed 7 bases, with 15 bases lying between them. This CDR3 comprises 13 residues. The CDR3 spells CAWPQDGEQPQHF. CDR3 coding DNA: TGTGCCTGGCCTCAGGACGGAGAACAGCCCCAGCATTTT.

This chain joins TRBV19 and TRBJ1-5; no reliable D call. CDR1 LNHDA and CDR2 SQIVND come from the germline V gene (reference sequence). The CDR3 extends over 15 amino acids. V was pared by 1 base and J by 9 bases, with 16 bases between. CDR3 in amino acids: CASSIGPDAFLPQHF. The CDR3 DNA is TGTGCCAGTAGTATAGGTCCAGACGCGTTCTTGCCCCAGCATTTT.

The V call is TRBV28, the J call TRBJ1-5; no definite D call. V lost 5 bases to trimming and J lost 0 bases, with 17 bases between them. The CDR3 consists of 17 residues. CDR1 is MDHEN, CDR2 SYDVKM, per germline. CDR3: CASSLQKAGFSNQPQHF. CDR3 nucleotide sequence: TGTGCCAGCAGTCTACAAAAGGCTGGGTTTAGCAATCAGCCCCAGCATTTT.

This chain uses TRBV28 with TRBJ2-4, with 8 bases aligning to TRBD2. The germline V gene has CDR1 MDHEN and CDR2 SYDVKM. The CDR3 spans 16 residues. V gave up 10 bases and J gave up 1 base; unmatched junction bases: 12. The DNA of the CDR3 is TGTGCCACCGCTTCGGGGGGGGCGCGGGCCAAAAACATTCAGTACTTC. Its translation is CATASGGARAKNIQYF.

The chain uses TRBV15 and TRBJ1-2, with D perhaps matching TRBD1 (5 bases). Germline values: CDR1 LNHNV, CDR2 YYDKDF (reference sequence). CDR3 length equals 15 residues. The V end was cut by 3 bases, the J end by 4 bases, with 15 bases between. The CDR3 sequence is CATSSLGWGGYGYTF. Written as DNA, the CDR3 is TGTGCCACCAGCAGCCTCGGGTGGGGCGGCTATGGCTACACCTTC.

The sample holds a few counts of this clone. The chain has TRBV6-1 and TRBJ1-3, with D perhaps TRBD1 (6 bases). The CDR3 extends over 13 amino acids. V was clipped by 6 bases and J by 0 bases, with 6 bases between them. Looked up from germline, CDR1 is MNHNS and CDR2 is SASEGT. In DNA, the CDR3 is TGTGCCAGCAGGGACAGCTCTGGAAACACCATATATTTT. Translated, it gives CASRDSSGNTIYF.

V is TRBV5-4 and J is TRBJ2-3, with a possible D match to TRBD1 (5 bases). The germline CDR1 and CDR2 sequences are SGHNT and YYREEE (reference sequence). V was shortened by 0 bases and J by 4 bases, with 18 bases between the two germline ends. The CDR3 loop spans 17 amino acids. The CDR3 reads CASSLGPLGVGSDTQYF. For the CDR3, the DNA is TGTGCCAGCAGCTTGGGACCGCTAGGGGTGGGGTCAGATACGCAGTATTTT. The whole variable domain, remainder taken from reference TRBV5-4 and TRBJ2-3, is ETGVTQSPTHLIKTRGQQVTLRCSSQSGHNTVSWYQQALGQGPQFIFQYYREEENGRGNFPPRFSGLQFPNYSSELNVNALELDDSALYLCASSLGPLGVGSDTQYFGPGTRLTVL.

The chain employs TRBV21-1 and TRBJ2-2; the table's D call of TRBD2 was not tested on the DNA. TRBV21-1 is tagged as a pseudogene. The CDR3 contains 16 residues. The CDR3 nucleotides read TGTGCCAGCAGCCCACTAGCGGGAGGGAGAACCGGGGAGCTGTTTTTT. Translating it yields CASSPLAGGRTGELFF.

Only a few counts were recorded for this clone. This chain links TRBV9 with TRBJ2-5; 7 bases map to TRBD1. CDR3 length: 14 amino acids. Losses at the gene ends were 4 bases for V and 2 bases for J; bases not matched to a gene: 5. Germline values: CDR1 SGDLS, CDR2 YYNGEE. CDR3 bases: TGTGCCAGCAGCTTCGGGACAGCTCAAGAGACCCAGTACTTC. Its translation: CASSFGTAQETQYF.

This chain uses TRBV29-1 with TRBJ2-7, with a weak D call TRBD1 (5 bases). This CDR3 has 13 residues. From germline, CDR1 is SQVTM and CDR2 ANQGSEA. Trimming removed 4 bases from V and 4 bases from J, with 14 bases in between. This chain's CDR3 is CSVVPGASYEQYF. The CDR3 DNA sequence: TGCAGCGTTGTCCCTGGGGCCTCGTACGAGCAGTACTTC.

The J gene is TRBJ1-5, the V gene TRBV5-7, with D perhaps TRBD1 (5 bases). TRBV5-7 belongs to the ORF category, with a function that is uncertain. V was cut by 3 bases and J by 2 bases, with 21 bases left in between. The CDR3 totals 18 residues. CDR3 amino acids: CASSSATGLGFRNQPQHF. CDR3 bases: TGTGCCAGCAGCTCCGCAACAGGACTTGGCTTTCGCAATCAGCCCCAGCATTTT.

CDR3 coding DNA: TGTGCCAGCAGCGGGGGACTGCTGTCCGGGGCCAACGTCCTGACTTTC. Protein: CASSGGLLSGANVLTF. The rearrangement links TRBV7-2 to TRBJ2-6; D might be TRBD2 (6 bases). Trimming took off 5 bases at V and 4 bases at J, with 15 bases between the two ends. Germline V CDR1 and CDR2: SGHTA, FQGNSA. There are 16 residues in the CDR3.

J is TRBJ1-5 and V is TRBV28, with a possible D match to TRBD1 (6 bases). Germline V gene lookup returns CDR1 MDHEN and CDR2 SYDVKM. V gave up 0 bases and J gave up 6 bases, with 9 bases separating them. The CDR3 runs to 14 residues. CDR3 amino acids: CASSLWEGGQPQHF. CDR3 nucleotide sequence: TGTGCCAGCAGTTTATGGGAGGGGGGTCAGCCCCAGCATTTT.